This TCR beta chain stems from a study of blood T cell repertoires in COVID-19. Study overall: Specimens from acute and convalescent COVID-19 originated in the United States, Italy and Spain. PBMCs, B-cell-depleted T cells, or T cells were the source of the cDNA or gDNA that made up the material.

The CDR3 length is 16 residues. From germline, CDR1 is LGHDT and CDR2 YNNKEL (reference sequence). V was pared by 1 base and J by 0 bases, with 10 bases between. Per the original methods: For nucleated cells, counts were estimated from reference gene primer amplification. The data were produced by immunoSEQ multiplex PCR, yet TCRdb's version contains in-frame clones alone and is incomplete. V, J and clone size reflect that table, while D and trimming were determined from the DNA. The sample has some 120,000 clones, 70% to 85% seen once. The sequenced sample consisted of peripheral blood. This TCR was recovered from an older man with active or convalescent COVID-19. The chain links TRBV3-1 (or the pseudogene TRBV3-2) to TRBJ1-3; a possible D gene is TRBD1 (5 bases). Written as DNA, the CDR3 is TGTGCCAGCAGCCAAGCGTTGGACATCTCTGGAAACACCATATATTTT. It codes for CASSQALDISGNTIYF.